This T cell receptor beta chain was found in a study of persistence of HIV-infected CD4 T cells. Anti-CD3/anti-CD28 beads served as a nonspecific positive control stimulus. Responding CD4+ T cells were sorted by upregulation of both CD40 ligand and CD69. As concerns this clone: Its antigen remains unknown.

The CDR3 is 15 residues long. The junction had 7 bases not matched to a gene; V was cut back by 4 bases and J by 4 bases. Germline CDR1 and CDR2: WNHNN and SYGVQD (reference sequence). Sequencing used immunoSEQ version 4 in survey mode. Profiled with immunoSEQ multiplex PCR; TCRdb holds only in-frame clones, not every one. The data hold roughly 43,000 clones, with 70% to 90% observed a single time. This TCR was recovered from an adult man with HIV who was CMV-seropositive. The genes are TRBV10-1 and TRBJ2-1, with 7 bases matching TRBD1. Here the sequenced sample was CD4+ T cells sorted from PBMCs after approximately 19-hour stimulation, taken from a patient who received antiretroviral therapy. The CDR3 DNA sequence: TGCGCCAGCAGTGCTGCCGGGACAGCGTACAATGAGCAGTTCTTC. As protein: CASSAAGTAYNEQFF.